The clone carrying this TCR beta chain was recorded many times. Its antigen is still unknown. These data belong to a study of T cells in Graves' hyperthyroidism and ophthalmopathy. RNA transcripts provided the source from which TCR beta CDR3 regions were amplified. Using the HTBI primer set, a first-round RT-PCR was run on the TCR CDR3. TCRdb itself ran the multiplex PCR reads through MiXCR, one entry per CDR3 protein. The sample has fewer than 550,000 distinct CDR3 sequences, around a quarter seen once. Notes on the study in general: Blood samples included most of the expanded thyroid clonotypes exceeding 0.001.

This CDR3 spans 15 amino acids. V was cut by 0 bases and J by 0 bases, with 9 bases left in between. In germline, CDR1 is SGHTA, CDR2 FQGNSA. Material: blood. The TCR comes from a woman aged 25 to 39 with Graves' ophthalmopathy. The gene calls are TRBV7-2 and TRBJ2-7, with D perhaps assigned TRBD1 or TRBD2 (6 bases each). The CDR3 sequence: CASSLAKGGSYEQYF. In DNA, the CDR3 is TGTGCCAGCAGCTTAGCGAAGGGGGGCTCCTACGAGCAGTACTTC.